This record looks at one T cell receptor (beta chain) sequence and its context. The data originate from a study of cytomegalovirus exposure and HLA in healthy donors. PCR used 60 Vbeta primers and 13 Jbeta primers. Per the original data handling: There were about 80 million unique TCR beta chains by a later count, and 10 million to 12 million of them were shared. Here immunoSEQ multiplex PCR was the method, and the copy in TCRdb shows in-frame clones only, minus some. The DNA was the basis for D and trimming; V, J and clone size are from that table. This table holds around 190,000 clones, more than 85% found once. Per germline, CDR1 SGHRS and CDR2 YFSETQ. Trimming left V 1 base short and J 7 bases short, with 14 bases between. CDR3 length equals 14 residues.

The sequence came from a woman younger than 30 in good health and CMV-seronegative. The chain joins TRBV5-1 to TRBJ1-1; D unresolved. Material: PBMCs. In DNA, the CDR3 is TGCGCCAGCAGCTTGCCAGTGGGAACTAGTGAAGCTTTCTTT. Translating it yields CASSLPVGTSEAFF.